These 31 T cell receptor beta chains originate from one sample sequenced in a study of T cell responses to AZD1222 COVID-19 vaccine. Sequenced by immunoSEQ multiplex PCR; TCRdb stores in-frame clones only, minus some. The sample consists of under 150,000 clones, around nine tenths of them appearing once. Sequenced here: peripheral blood, sampled 28 days after the second AZD1222 dose. These receptors originate from an adult who received the AZD1222 COVID-19 vaccine.

This clone was seen a single time. The V gene is TRBV28, the J gene TRBJ1-5; 11 bases line up with TRBD1. The V gene's germline CDR1 is MDHEN and CDR2 SYDVKM. With 7 bases clipped from V and 5 bases from J, the junction kept 10 bases outside the gene matches. There are 16 residues in the CDR3. The CDR3 region is CASTLPGTGGYQPQHF. The CDR3 DNA follows: TGTGCCAGCACCCTACCCGGGACAGGGGGGTATCAGCCCCAGCATTTT.

The chain uses TRBV6-5 and TRBJ2-7; D is undetermined. The CDR3 sequence is 11 residues long. V was clipped by 2 bases and J by 6 bases, with 5 bases between them. Per germline, CDR1 MNHEY and CDR2 SVGAGI. In DNA form, the CDR3 reads TGTGCCAGCAGTTACGAGTCCGAGCAGTACTTC. Residues: CASSYESEQYF.

This clone showed up just a few times. This sequence joins TRBV6-5 and TRBJ2-7, with D possibly matching TRBD1 (6 bases). Germline loops: CDR1 MNHEY, CDR2 SVGAGI. The V gene lost 7 bases and the J gene lost 4 bases, with 14 bases spanning the gap. This CDR3 is built from 13 residues. The CDR3 here is CASMAGDYYEQYF. CDR3 nucleotide sequence: TGTGCCAGCATGGCAGGGGATTATTACGAGCAGTACTTC.

The count of this clone is one. J is TRBJ2-7 and V is TRBV9; no clear D gene. V was cut by 0 bases and J by 5 bases, with 9 bases left in between. Germline loops: CDR1 SGDLS, CDR2 YYNGEE. This CDR3 contains 13 residues. CDR3 sequence (DNA): TGTGCCAGCAGCGTAGAACTTAGTGACGAGCAGTACTTC. This translates into CASSVELSDEQYF.

This sequence joins TRBV7-8 and TRBJ2-2; D unresolved. The V and J ends lost 3 bases and 6 bases respectively, with 11 bases between them. Germline lookup yields CDR1 SGHVS and CDR2 FQNEAQ. CDR3 length equals 14 residues. Here the CDR3 DNA reads TGTGCCAGCAGCTTTCGGTCCGGCGCCGGGGAGCTGTTTTTT. Its protein is CASSFRSGAGELFF.

The V gene is TRBV3-1 (or the pseudogene TRBV3-2), the J gene TRBJ2-1; D gene ambiguous. This CDR3 comprises 12 residues. CDR1 LGHDT and CDR2 YNNKEL come from the germline V gene (reference sequence). V was trimmed by 1 base and J by 8 bases, leaving 6 bases between them. The CDR3 DNA reads as TGTGCCAGCAGCCAAGCAGGCCATGAGCAGTTCTTC. As protein: CASSQAGHEQFF.

The chain uses TRBV19 and TRBJ1-5; D possibly corresponds to TRBD1 (6 bases). V gave up 4 bases and J gave up 3 bases, with 13 bases separating them. The CDR3 runs 15 residues. Germline V lookup: CDR1 LNHDA, CDR2 SQIVND (reference sequence). CDR3 loop: CASSTRDKDNQPQHF. The DNA of the CDR3 is TGTGCCAGTAGTACCCGGGACAAAGACAATCAGCCCCAGCATTTT.

The V gene is TRBV19, the J gene TRBJ1-2; D remains ambiguous. The length of the CDR3 is 14 residues. The germline gives CDR1 LNHDA, CDR2 SQIVND (reference sequence). V gave up 2 bases and J gave up 3 bases, with 10 bases separating them. CDR3 sequence (DNA): TGTGCCAGTAGTATACCCAGTCTCTACTATGGCTACACCTTC. It specifies CASSIPSLYYGYTF. Looking up the rest from reference TRBV19 and TRBJ1-2 gives the full variable domain: DGGITQSPKYLFRKEGQNVTLSCEQNLNHDAMYWYRQDPGQGLRLIYYSQIVNDFQKGDIAEGYSVSREKKESFPLTVTSAQKNPTAFYLCASSIPSLYYGYTFGSGTRLTVV.

The chain combines TRBV6-5 with TRBJ2-2; D is unclear. Looked up from germline, CDR1 is MNHEY and CDR2 is SVGAGI. The CDR3 consists of 12 residues. V was pared by 2 bases and J by 5 bases, with 3 bases between. The CDR3 DNA sequence: TGTGCCAGCAGTTACGGGACCGGGGAGCTGTTTTTT. It yields the protein CASSYGTGELFF.

The V gene is TRBV30, the J gene TRBJ1-3, with D unresolved. From germline, CDR1 is GTSNPN and CDR2 SVGIG (reference sequence). The CDR3 sequence is 13 residues long. With 4 bases removed from V and 0 bases from J, the gap between germline ends came to 7 bases. In DNA, the CDR3 is TGTGCCTGGAAGAGAGCCTCTGGAAACACCATATATTTT. Its protein product is CAWKRASGNTIYF. The full variable domain, its missing parts supplied by reference TRBV30 and TRBJ1-3, is SQTIHQWPATLVQPVGSPLSLECTVEGTSNPNLYWYRQAAGRGLQLLFYSVGIGQISSEVPQNLSASRPQDRQFILSSKKLLLSDSGFYLCAWKRASGNTIYFGEGSWLTVV.

The V and J genes are TRBV20-1 and TRBJ2-5; 7 bases agree with TRBD2. The CDR3 length is 13 residues. Germline-derived CDR1 and CDR2 are DFQATT and SNEGSKA (reference sequence). The J segment lost 0 bases and the V segment lost 3 bases, leaving 1 base of the junction unmatched. CDR3 loop: CSASRGDQETQYF. The CDR3 DNA sequence: TGCAGTGCTAGTCGGGGGGACCAAGAGACCCAGTACTTC.

The V gene is TRBV27, the J gene TRBJ1-3; tentative D call: TRBD1 (5 bases). This CDR3 region has 14 residues. CDR1 is MNHEY and CDR2 is SMNVEV in the germline V gene (reference sequence). V was clipped by 2 bases and J by 2 bases, with 7 bases between them. CDR3 DNA: TGTGCCAGCAGTTTAGGGGGAACTGGAAACACCATATATTTT. This encodes CASSLGGTGNTIYF.

This chain links TRBV5-4 with TRBJ1-1; perhaps TRBD1 as D (6 bases). The CDR3 extends over 16 amino acids. The V gene's germline CDR1 is SGHNT and CDR2 YYREEE (reference sequence). Trimming pared 0 bases from V and 3 bases from J, leaving 15 bases between. The CDR3 sequence is CASSLGGAGGHTEAFF. The DNA of the CDR3 is TGTGCCAGCAGCTTGGGGGGGGCGGGTGGTCACACTGAAGCTTTCTTT.

The chain uses TRBV27 and TRBJ1-4; weak D call: TRBD1 (5 bases). This CDR3 has 14 amino acids. CDR1 MNHEY and CDR2 SMNVEV come from the germline V gene (reference sequence). V was pared by 4 bases and J by 7 bases, with 13 bases between. The CDR3 loop is CASSYQGHLEKLFF. The CDR3 DNA sequence: TGTGCCAGCAGTTATCAGGGCCACCTTGAAAAACTGTTTTTT.

J is TRBJ2-1 and V is TRBV28; unclear D gene. This CDR3 is 11 amino acids long. The V end lost 5 bases, the J end lost 8 bases, and 7 bases lay between the germline ends. The germline gives CDR1 MDHEN, CDR2 SYDVKM. The DNA of the CDR3 is TGTGCCAGCAGTAGTGCGTATGAGCAGTTCTTC. Translation: CASSSAYEQFF.

This clone has a single count. The chain links TRBV5-5 to TRBJ2-7, with TRBD1 as a possible D gene (5 bases). V was trimmed by 0 bases and J by 0 bases, leaving 13 bases between them. Per germline, CDR1 SGHKS and CDR2 YYEKEE (reference sequence). The CDR3 consists of 16 residues. In DNA, the CDR3 is TGTGCCAGCAGCTTGGAGTTGACAGATAGCTCCTACGAGCAGTACTTC. Translation gives CASSLELTDSSYEQYF.

V is TRBV10-3 and J is TRBJ2-7; 7 bases are a match to TRBD2. CDR1 ENHRY and CDR2 SYGVKD come from the germline V gene. V shed 0 bases, J shed 6 bases, and the junction held 5 bases outside the gene matches. This CDR3 has 14 amino acids. This chain's CDR3 is CAISESRGSPEQYF. In DNA form, the CDR3 reads TGTGCCATCAGTGAGTCACGCGGGAGCCCCGAGCAGTACTTC.

The rearrangement uses TRBV14 and TRBJ2-7; no firm D call. Trimming stripped 3 bases from V and 6 bases from J, with 18 bases between. CDR1 and CDR2 (germline): SGHDN, FVKESK. There are 15 residues in the CDR3. CDR3 residues: CASSHGLPSTIEQYF. CDR3 nucleotide sequence: TGTGCCAGCAGCCATGGCCTCCCGTCCACCATCGAGCAGTACTTC.

The chain recombines TRBV2 with TRBJ2-7; D possibly corresponds to TRBD2 (6 bases). The CDR3 covers 12 residues. Trimming cost V 8 bases and J 5 bases, with 13 bases left between them. The V gene's germline CDR1 is SNHLY and CDR2 FYNNEI. The CDR3 nucleotides are TGTGCCAGCCTGGGACTGTATGACGAGCAGTACTTC. Translated, it gives CASLGLYDEQYF.

By its share, this clone is medium-sized. This sequence joins TRBV6-5 and TRBJ2-7, with D tentatively TRBD2 (5 bases). Trimming shortened V by 6 bases and J by 6 bases, and 18 bases separated the two germline ends. This CDR3 is built from 14 residues. Germline lookup yields CDR1 MNHEY and CDR2 SVGAGI. The CDR3 nucleotides are TGTGCCAGCAGAGGCCGAGGAGGTATTCTCGAGCAGTACTTC. It yields the protein CASRGRGGILEQYF.

This clone was counted once. CDR3 protein: CASSSRTSRLHTDTQYF. CDR3 nucleotides: TGTGCCAGCAGCTCGCGGACTAGCCGCCTTCACACAGATACGCAGTATTTT. The J gene is TRBJ2-3, the V gene TRBV7-8; 8 nucleotides line up with TRBD2. The CDR3 runs to 17 residues. The germline CDR1 and CDR2 sequences are SGHVS and FQNEAQ. V lost 4 bases, J lost 2 bases, and 11 bases stayed unmatched.

CDR3 residues: CASTMTGLEAFF. CDR3 bases: TGTGCCAGCACCATGACGGGGTTAGAAGCTTTCTTT. V and J are TRBV2 and TRBJ1-1; no definite D call. The V and J ends lost 7 bases and 8 bases respectively, with 14 bases between them. Looked up from germline, CDR1 is SNHLY and CDR2 is FYNNEI. This CDR3 contains 12 residues.

This chain joins TRBV7-9 and TRBJ2-7; D might be TRBD1 (6 bases). The CDR3 length is 13 residues. The germline V gene encodes CDR1 SEHNR and CDR2 FQNEAQ (reference sequence). Trimming left V 5 bases short and J 6 bases short, with 14 bases between. CDR3 amino acids: CASSRAGAGEQYF. The CDR3 nucleotides are TGTGCCAGCAGCCGGGCAGGGGCGGGCGAGCAGTACTTC.

The J gene is TRBJ1-1, the V gene TRBV13; 8 bases are a match to TRBD1. The length of the CDR3 is 15 residues. Per germline, CDR1 PRHDT and CDR2 FYEKMQ (reference sequence). After removal of 6 bases from V and 3 bases from J, the junction contained 9 bases not matched to a gene. CDR3 residues: CASRPQGARDTEAFF. In DNA, the CDR3 is TGTGCCAGCAGACCTCAGGGGGCGCGGGACACTGAAGCTTTCTTT.

The chain recombines TRBV11-2 with TRBJ1-6; D gene unclear. Germline lookup yields CDR1 SGHAT and CDR2 FQNNGV. This CDR3 region has 13 residues. The V gene lost 9 bases and the J gene lost 6 bases, with 12 bases spanning the gap. The CDR3, as DNA: TGTGCCAGTAGACCGGGGTCTAATTCACCCCTCCACTTT. Encoded protein: CASRPGSNSPLHF.

This chain joins TRBV6-5 and TRBJ1-1; 8 nucleotides match TRBD1. V was clipped by 6 bases and J by 1 base; unmatched bases: 7. The CDR3 extends over 15 amino acids. Looked up from germline, CDR1 is MNHEY and CDR2 is SVGAGI. The CDR3 is CASRLHGQGNTEAFF. The CDR3 DNA follows: TGTGCCAGCAGGCTACACGGACAGGGGAACACTGAAGCTTTCTTT.

This clone has more than one count but fewer than ten. CDR3 in DNA: TGTGCCAGCACTCACCCACAGGGGCGGTTTAATCAGCCCCAGCATTTT. This codes for CASTHPQGRFNQPQHF. The chain joins TRBV28 to TRBJ1-5; 7 positions match TRBD1. The CDR3 sequence is 16 residues long. Per the germline V gene, CDR1 is MDHEN and CDR2 is SYDVKM. The J segment lost 4 bases and the V segment lost 7 bases, leaving 13 bases of the junction unmatched. Full variable domain (remainder filled in from reference TRBV28 and TRBJ1-5): DVKVTQSSRYLVKRTGEKVFLECVQDMDHENMFWYRQDPGLGLRLIYFSYDVKMKEKGDIPEGYSVSREKKERFSLILESASTNQTSMYLCASTHPQGRFNQPQHFGDGTRLSIL.

The genes are TRBV27 and TRBJ2-7; perhaps TRBD2 as D (6 bases). From germline, CDR1 is MNHEY and CDR2 SMNVEV (reference sequence). This CDR3 contains 14 residues. Trimming took 2 bases from V and 0 from J, leaving 8 bases between them. CDR3 sequence reads: CASSLLASSYEQYF. In DNA form, the CDR3 reads TGTGCCAGCAGTTTACTAGCGAGCTCCTACGAGCAGTACTTC.

The chain is built from TRBV5-4 and TRBJ1-2; 7 nucleotides align to TRBD1. The germline V gene encodes CDR1 SGHNT and CDR2 YYREEE (reference sequence). CDR3 length: 14 amino acids. V was pared by 0 bases and J by 6 bases, with 5 bases of the junction left unmatched. Written as DNA, the CDR3 is TGTGCCAGCAGCTTGGCGGCAGGGGGTGATGGCTACACCTTC. This encodes CASSLAAGGDGYTF.

V and J are TRBV20-1 and TRBJ1-6; tentatively, D is TRBD1 (6 bases). V lost 3 bases and J 10 bases, leaving 7 bases between the germline ends. CDR1 and CDR2 (germline): DFQATT, SNEGSKA (reference sequence). The CDR3 has 11 residues. This CDR3 is CSASGGSPLHF. Here the CDR3 DNA reads TGCAGTGCTAGCGGGGGCTCACCCCTCCACTTT.

This clone appeared a few times. This chain links TRBV29-1 with TRBJ2-7; 7 bases are a match to TRBD1. V lost 6 bases and J lost 1; bases outside the gene matches: 9. The CDR3 runs 14 residues. Per the germline V gene, CDR1 is SQVTM and CDR2 is ANQGSEA. CDR3 protein: CSVPGDSHSYEQYF. CDR3 DNA: TGCAGCGTCCCAGGGGACAGTCATTCCTACGAGCAGTACTTC.